The clone carrying this T cell receptor (beta chain) was detected once. What it recognizes is unknown. The sample comes from a study of cytomegalovirus exposure and HLA in healthy donors. Study findings and constraints: Researchers reported in a later analysis that a missense DCLRE1C variant was tied to TCR beta V- and J-gene trimming. Available immune exposure information covered CMV serostatus only. Among CMV-associated TCR beta chains, most appeared HLA-restricted in a later analysis. In all likelihood, a cluster of highly shared sequence variants was a sequencing artifact.

CDR3 length: 17 residues. V dropped 1 base and J dropped 6; count of bases not matched to a gene: 8. Per the germline V gene, CDR1 is MGHRA and CDR2 is YSYEKL. PCR employed 60 Vbeta and 13 Jbeta primers. Data came from immunoSEQ multiplex PCR; TCRdb stores just in-frame clones and leaves some out. The sample includes more than 95,000 clones, 70% to 80% seen only once; the top ten take roughly 1.9%. The specimen sequenced was PBMCs. This TCR came from a man aged 30-40 years in good health and CMV-seronegative. The chain links TRBV4-1 to TRBJ2-2; 10 bases are a match to TRBD1. The CDR3 here is CASSQAGWTGGPGELFF. Here the CDR3 DNA reads TGCGCCAGCAGCCAAGCCGGCTGGACAGGGGGGCCCGGGGAGCTGTTTTTT.